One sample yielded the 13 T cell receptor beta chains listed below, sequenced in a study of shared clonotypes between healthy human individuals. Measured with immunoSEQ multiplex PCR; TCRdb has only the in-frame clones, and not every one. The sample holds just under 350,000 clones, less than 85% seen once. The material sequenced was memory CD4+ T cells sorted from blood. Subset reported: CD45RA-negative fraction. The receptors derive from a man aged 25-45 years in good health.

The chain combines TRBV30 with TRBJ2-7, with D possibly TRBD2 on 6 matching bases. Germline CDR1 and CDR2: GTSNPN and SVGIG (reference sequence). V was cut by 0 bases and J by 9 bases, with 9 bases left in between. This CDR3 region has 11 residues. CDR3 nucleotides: TGTGCCTGGAGTGTAACGGAGGGGCAGTACTTC. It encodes CAWSVTEGQYF.

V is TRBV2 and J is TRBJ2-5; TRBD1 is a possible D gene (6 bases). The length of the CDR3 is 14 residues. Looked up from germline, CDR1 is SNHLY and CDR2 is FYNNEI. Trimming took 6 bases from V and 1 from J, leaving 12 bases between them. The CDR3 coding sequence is TGTGCCAGCAGCGAACAGGGTAGCCAAGAGACCCAGTACTTC. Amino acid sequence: CASSEQGSQETQYF.

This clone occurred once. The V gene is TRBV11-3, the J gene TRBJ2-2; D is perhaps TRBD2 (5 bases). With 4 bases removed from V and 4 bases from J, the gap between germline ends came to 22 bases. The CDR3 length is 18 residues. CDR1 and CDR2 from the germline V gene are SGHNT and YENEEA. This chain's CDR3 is CASSSSPRRLNGTGELFF. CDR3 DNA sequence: TGTGCCAGCAGCTCCTCCCCCAGGAGACTAAACGGCACCGGGGAGCTGTTTTTT. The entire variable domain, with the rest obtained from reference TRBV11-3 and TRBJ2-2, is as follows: EAGVVQSPRYKIIEKKQPVAFWCNPISGHNTLYWYLQNLGQGPELLIRYENEEAVDDSQLPKDRFSAERLKGVDSTLKIQPAELGDSAVYLCASSSSPRRLNGTGELFFGEGSRLTVL.

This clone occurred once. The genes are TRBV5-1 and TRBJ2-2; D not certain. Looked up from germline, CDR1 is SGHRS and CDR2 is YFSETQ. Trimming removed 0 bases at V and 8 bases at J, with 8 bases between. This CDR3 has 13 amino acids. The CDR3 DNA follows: TGCGCCAGCAGCTTGGACAGTGCTGGGGAGCTGTTTTTT. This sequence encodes CASSLDSAGELFF. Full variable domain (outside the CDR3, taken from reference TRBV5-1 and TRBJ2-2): KAGVTQTPRYLIKTRGQQVTLSCSPISGHRSVSWYQQTPGQGLQFLFEYFSETQRNKGNFPGRFSGRQFSNSRSEMNVSTLELGDSALYLCASSLDSAGELFFGEGSRLTVL.

CDR3 nucleotides: TGTGCCAGCACCCTGACAACTGAAGCTTTCTTT. This codes for CASTLTTEAFF. V usage is TRBV7-9 and J usage is TRBJ1-1; no clear D gene. V was cut by 7 bases and J by 5 bases, with 8 bases left in between. This CDR3 spans 11 amino acids. Per germline, CDR1 SEHNR and CDR2 FQNEAQ (reference sequence).

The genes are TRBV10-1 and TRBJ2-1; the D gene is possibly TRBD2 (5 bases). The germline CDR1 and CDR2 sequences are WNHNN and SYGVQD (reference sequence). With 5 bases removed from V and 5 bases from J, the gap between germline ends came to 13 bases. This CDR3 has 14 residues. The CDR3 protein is CASSTGLAHNEQFF. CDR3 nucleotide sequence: TGCGCCAGCAGTACTGGACTGGCCCACAATGAGCAGTTCTTC.

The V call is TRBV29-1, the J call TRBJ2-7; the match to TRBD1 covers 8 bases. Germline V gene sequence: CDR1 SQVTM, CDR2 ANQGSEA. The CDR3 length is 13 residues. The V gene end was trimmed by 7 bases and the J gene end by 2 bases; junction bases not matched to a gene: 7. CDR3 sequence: CSGGQGTTYEQYF. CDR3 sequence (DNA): TGCAGCGGCGGACAGGGAACAACCTACGAGCAGTACTTC.

CDR3 in DNA: TGTGCCAGCAGCTTAGACGGGGGAGTTGAAAAACTGTTTTTT. Amino acid sequence: CASSLDGGVEKLFF. The chain employs TRBV7-2 and TRBJ1-4; D is possibly TRBD1 (5 bases). The germline V gene has CDR1 SGHTA and CDR2 FQGNSA. The V end was cut by 1 base, the J end by 7 bases, with 10 bases between. CDR3 size: 14 residues.

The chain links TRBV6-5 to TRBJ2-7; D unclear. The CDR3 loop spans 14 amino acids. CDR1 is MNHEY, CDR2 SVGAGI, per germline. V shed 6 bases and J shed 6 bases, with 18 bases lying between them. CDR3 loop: CASSISLSDSEQYF. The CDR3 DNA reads TGTGCCAGCAGCATCTCTCTCTCTGATTCCGAGCAGTACTTC.

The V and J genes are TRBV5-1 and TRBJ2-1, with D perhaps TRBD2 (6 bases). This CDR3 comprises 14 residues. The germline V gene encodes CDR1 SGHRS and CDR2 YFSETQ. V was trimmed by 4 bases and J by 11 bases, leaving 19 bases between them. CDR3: CASSLRDSSSKQFF. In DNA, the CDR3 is TGCGCCAGCAGCCTCCGGGACTCCTCTTCGAAGCAGTTCTTC.

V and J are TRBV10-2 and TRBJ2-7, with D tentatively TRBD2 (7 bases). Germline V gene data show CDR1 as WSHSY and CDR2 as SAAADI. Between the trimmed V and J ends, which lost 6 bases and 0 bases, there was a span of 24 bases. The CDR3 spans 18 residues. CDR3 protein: CASRRGGSGVASSYEQYF. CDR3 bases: TGCGCCAGCAGGAGGGGGGGCTCGGGGGTCGCAAGCTCCTACGAGCAGTACTTC.

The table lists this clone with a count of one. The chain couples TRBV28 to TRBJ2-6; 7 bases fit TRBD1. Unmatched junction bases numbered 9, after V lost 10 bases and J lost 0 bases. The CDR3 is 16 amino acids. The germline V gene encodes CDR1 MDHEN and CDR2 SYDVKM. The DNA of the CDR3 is TGTGCCACCCTGGGGGACAGCAACTCTGGGGCCAACGTCCTGACTTTC. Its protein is CATLGDSNSGANVLTF.

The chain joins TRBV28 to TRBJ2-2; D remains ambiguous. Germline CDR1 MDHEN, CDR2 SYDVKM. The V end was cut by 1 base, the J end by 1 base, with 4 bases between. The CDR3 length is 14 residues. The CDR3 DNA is TGTGCCAGCAGTTTATTAGGGAACACCGGGGAGCTGTTTTTT. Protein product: CASSLLGNTGELFF. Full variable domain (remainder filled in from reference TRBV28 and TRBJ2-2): DVKVTQSSRYLVKRTGEKVFLECVQDMDHENMFWYRQDPGLGLRLIYFSYDVKMKEKGDIPEGYSVSREKKERFSLILESASTNQTSMYLCASSLLGNTGELFFGEGSRLTVL.